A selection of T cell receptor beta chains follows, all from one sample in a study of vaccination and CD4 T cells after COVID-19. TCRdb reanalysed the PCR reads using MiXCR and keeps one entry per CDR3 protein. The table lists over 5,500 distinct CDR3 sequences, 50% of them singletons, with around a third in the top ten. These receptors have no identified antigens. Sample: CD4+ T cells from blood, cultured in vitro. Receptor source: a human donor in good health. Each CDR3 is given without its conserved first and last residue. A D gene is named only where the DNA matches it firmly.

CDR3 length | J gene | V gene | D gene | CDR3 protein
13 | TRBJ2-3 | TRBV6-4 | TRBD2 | ASSDSSGGTDTQY
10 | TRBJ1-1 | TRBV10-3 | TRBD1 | AIRRDREEAF
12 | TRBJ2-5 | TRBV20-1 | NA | SATLWADVETQY
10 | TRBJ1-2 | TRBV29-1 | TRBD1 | SVAGQNYGYT
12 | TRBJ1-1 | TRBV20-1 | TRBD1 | SAPTTGGFTEAF
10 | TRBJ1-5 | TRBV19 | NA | ASSISDQPQH
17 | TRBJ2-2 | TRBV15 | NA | ATSRPFLMGDTRTGELF
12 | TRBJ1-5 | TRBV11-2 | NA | ASSLDRVRQPQH
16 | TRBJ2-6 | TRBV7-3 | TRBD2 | ASSSLAGGFSGANVLT
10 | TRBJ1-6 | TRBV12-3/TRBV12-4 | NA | ACGRSNSPLH
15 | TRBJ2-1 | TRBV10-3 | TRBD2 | AISAGELAGGFNEQF
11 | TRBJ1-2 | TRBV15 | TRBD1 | ATSRETGYGYT
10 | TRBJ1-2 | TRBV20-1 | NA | SAITGPWGYT
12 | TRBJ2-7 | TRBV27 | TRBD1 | ASRPGQGGYEQY
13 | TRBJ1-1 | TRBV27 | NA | ASRGLDRMNTEAF
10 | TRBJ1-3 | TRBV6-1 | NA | ASTQTGNTIY
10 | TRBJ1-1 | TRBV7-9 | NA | ASSPMDTEAF
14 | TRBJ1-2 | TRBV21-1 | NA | ASSFQLQGEVGGYT
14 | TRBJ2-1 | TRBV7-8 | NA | ASSFAGRGIGNEQF
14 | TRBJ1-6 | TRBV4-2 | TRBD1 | ASSQVKGQNNSPLH
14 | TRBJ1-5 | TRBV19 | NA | ASSIWGYGLNQPQH
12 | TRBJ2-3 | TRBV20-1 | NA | SAADTGSTDTQY
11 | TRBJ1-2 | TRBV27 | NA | ASSPQGHYGYT
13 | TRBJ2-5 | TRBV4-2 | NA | ASSQESRTGETQY
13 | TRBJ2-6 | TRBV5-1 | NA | ASSLMGAGANVLT
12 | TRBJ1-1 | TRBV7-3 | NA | ASSLKGGGTEAF
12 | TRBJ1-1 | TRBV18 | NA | ASSPPGGLTEAF
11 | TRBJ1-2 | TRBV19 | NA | ASSRDKNYGYT